One sample yielded the 17 T cell receptor beta chains listed below, sequenced in a study of control samples from healthy donors and cancer patients. Clones were sequenced by immunoSEQ multiplex PCR, and TCRdb holds only the in-frame ones, with some missing. This sample has 150,000 to 200,000 clones, with 90% to 95% found just once. Sequenced material: PBMCs. All receptors derive from a man between 60 and 70 years old with colorectal cancer.

The DNA for the CDR3 is TGTGCCAGCAGCCTGGGAGGGGGAGAAAAACTGTTTTTT. Translated, it gives CASSLGGGEKLFF. V and J are TRBV5-4 and TRBJ1-4; D possibly corresponds to TRBD1 (6 bases). The V end lost 4 bases, the J end lost 8 bases, and 12 bases lay between the germline ends. This CDR3 has 13 residues. CDR1 is SGHNT, CDR2 YYREEE, per germline (reference sequence). Drawing the rest from reference TRBV5-4 and TRBJ1-4, the complete variable domain is ETGVTQSPTHLIKTRGQQVTLRCSSQSGHNTVSWYQQALGQGPQFIFQYYREEENGRGNFPPRFSGLQFPNYSSELNVNALELDDSALYLCASSLGGGEKLFFGSGTQLSVL.

This clone appeared a single time. This rearrangement joins TRBV9 to TRBJ2-3, with TRBD2 matching over 8 bases. Germline V gene sequence: CDR1 SGDLS, CDR2 YYNGEE. V lost 3 bases to trimming and J lost 7 bases; unmatched junction nucleotides: 16. This CDR3 is built from 17 residues. The CDR3 loop reads CASSAQASGRGAYTQYF. The CDR3 coding sequence is TGTGCCAGCAGCGCTCAGGCTTCGGGGCGGGGGGCGTATACGCAGTATTTT. Drawing the rest from reference TRBV9 and TRBJ2-3, the complete variable domain is DSGVTQTPKHLITATGQRVTLRCSPRSGDLSVYWYQQSLDQGLQFLIQYYNGEERAKGNILERFSAQQFPDLHSELNLSSLELGDSALYFCASSAQASGRGAYTQYFGPGTRLTVL.

The gene calls are TRBV21-1 and TRBJ1-2. TRBV21-1 constitutes a pseudogene. The CDR3 is made up of 11 amino acids. CDR3 in DNA: TGTGCCAGCAGCGCCCCGGGGGGGTACACCTTC. It codes for CASSAPGGYTF.

The sample holds one count of this clone. V gene TRBV29-1 combines with J gene TRBJ2-5; 9 nucleotides align to TRBD1. The CDR3 runs to 13 residues. J lost 3 bases, V lost 4 bases, and 3 bases had no gene match. The germline V gene has CDR1 SQVTM and CDR2 ANQGSEA. For the CDR3, the DNA is TGCAGCGTTGGAGGGACAGGGAAAGAGACCCAGTACTTC. Translation gives CSVGGTGKETQYF.

The chain has TRBV11-3 and TRBJ2-5; TRBD1 aligns across 7 bases. CDR1 is SGHNT and CDR2 is YENEEA in the germline V gene. V gave up 5 bases and J gave up 1 base; unmatched junction bases: 1. The CDR3 covers 13 residues. The DNA for the CDR3 is TGTGCCAGCAGCCCAGGGGGCCAAGAGACCCAGTACTTC. This sequence encodes CASSPGGQETQYF.

The chain is built from TRBV5-4 and TRBJ2-5; a possible D gene is TRBD2 (5 bases). Trimming shortened V by 1 base and J by 7 bases, and 11 bases separated the two germline ends. Per the germline V gene, CDR1 is SGHNT and CDR2 is YYREEE (reference sequence). The CDR3 contains 13 residues. The DNA for the CDR3 is TGTGCCAGCAGCTTGCCTAGCTTAGGGACCCAGTACTTC. Translation gives CASSLPSLGTQYF.

The chain joins TRBV7-2 to TRBJ1-3; no reliable D call. V dropped 5 bases and J dropped 3 bases, with 8 bases sitting between them. The CDR3 is 13 amino acids. Germline V gene sequence: CDR1 SGHTA, CDR2 FQGNSA. CDR3 DNA sequence: TGTGCCAGCAGCCCGATTCATGGAAACACCATATATTTT. Translated, it gives CASSPIHGNTIYF.

The chain combines TRBV5-4 with TRBJ1-2, with D unclear. Germline CDR1 and CDR2: SGHNT and YYREEE (reference sequence). This CDR3 has 13 amino acids. V was clipped by 7 bases and J by 3 bases, with 13 bases between them. For the CDR3, the DNA is TGTGCCAGCTACAGCCGCATAGACTATGGCTACACCTTC. This sequence encodes CASYSRIDYGYTF.

The gene calls are TRBV21-1 and TRBJ1-2; TRBD1 was called by the table and not checked on the DNA. TRBV21-1 is labeled a pseudogene. The length of the CDR3 is 19 residues. The CDR3 reads CASSKVIREGTGDNYGYTF. The CDR3 DNA reads as TGTGCCAGCAGCAAAGTTATAAGGGAGGGGACAGGGGATAACTATGGCTACACCTTC.

The chain has TRBV11-3 and TRBJ2-7, with 7 bases that match TRBD1. V shed 5 bases and J 2 bases; nucleotides not matched to a gene: 9. The CDR3 contains 15 residues. Per germline, CDR1 SGHNT and CDR2 YENEEA. CDR3 in DNA: TGTGCCAGCAGCCGAGAGGGACAGCGAGCCTACGAGCAGTACTTC. It yields the protein CASSREGQRAYEQYF.

The chain uses TRBV6-6 and TRBJ2-5; 8 nucleotides agree with TRBD1. The CDR3 spans 16 residues. Germline V CDR1 and CDR2: MNHNY, SVGAGI (reference sequence). Unmatched junction bases numbered 12, after V lost 7 bases and J lost 2 bases. The CDR3 here is CASIRRGQAPQETQYF. DNA of the CDR3: TGTGCCAGCATTCGGCGGGGACAGGCGCCTCAAGAGACCCAGTACTTC.

The rearrangement links TRBV2 to TRBJ1-1; 7 bases align to TRBD1. Germline CDR1 reads SNHLY; CDR2 reads FYNNEI. V lost 5 bases and J lost 4; bases outside the gene matches: 4. The CDR3 extends over 13 amino acids. CDR3 region: CASSLQGGTEAFF. In nucleotides, the CDR3 is TGTGCCAGCAGTCTTCAGGGGGGCACTGAAGCTTTCTTT.

V is TRBV4-2 and J is TRBJ1-1, with 10 bases aligning to TRBD1. The CDR3 totals 18 residues. Germline CDR1 LGHNA, CDR2 YNFKEQ. With V trimmed by 6 bases and J by 0 bases, 13 bases remained unmatched. The CDR3 reads CASSLARPGQGMNTEAFF. As DNA, the CDR3 is TGTGCCAGCAGTCTCGCACGCCCGGGACAGGGGATGAACACTGAAGCTTTCTTT.

The chain recombines TRBV6-6 with TRBJ2-1; D possibly uses TRBD1 or TRBD2 (7 bases each). The V gene lost 6 bases and the J gene lost 7 bases, with 10 bases spanning the gap. The germline V gene has CDR1 MNHNY and CDR2 SVGAGI (reference sequence). CDR3 length: 12 residues. The CDR3 nucleotides are TGTGCCAGCAGCCAGGGGGGGAATGAGCAGTTCTTC. Its translation is CASSQGGNEQFF.

The V and J genes are TRBV9 and TRBJ2-3; D uncertain. With 1 base removed from V and 0 bases from J, the gap between germline ends came to 9 bases. The CDR3 is 15 residues long. Germline CDR1 is SGDLS and CDR2 is YYNGEE. CDR3 region: CASSVSGLSTDTQYF. Written as DNA, the CDR3 is TGTGCCAGCAGCGTATCTGGGCTCAGCACAGATACGCAGTATTTT.

The chain carries TRBV6-5 and TRBJ2-5; TRBD1 or TRBD2 may be the D gene (6 bases each). Germline lookup yields CDR1 MNHEY and CDR2 SVGAGI. Trimming pared 5 bases from V and 0 bases from J, leaving 13 bases between. The CDR3 consists of 15 residues. CDR3 sequence: CASSHTGANQETQYF. The CDR3 bases are TGTGCCAGCAGTCACACGGGGGCCAACCAAGAGACCCAGTACTTC.

This chain links TRBV30 with TRBJ2-1, with 8 bases fitting TRBD2. This CDR3 region has 18 residues. Germline V gene sequence: CDR1 GTSNPN, CDR2 SVGIG (reference sequence). The V and J ends lost 0 bases and 10 bases, in that order; junction bases with no gene match: 20. The CDR3 DNA sequence: TGTGCCTGGAGTGTATACCTGGTGAGCGGGGGTCCCCCGAAGGAGCAGTTCTTC. It codes for CAWSVYLVSGGPPKEQFF.